The TCR beta chain under discussion was sequenced for a study of blood T cell repertoires in COVID-19. Study-level information: PBMCs, B-cell-depleted T cells, or T cells were the source of the cDNA or gDNA that made up the material.

Assay used: immunoSEQ multiplex PCR; TCRdb lists only in-frame clones, some missing. The table shows over 150,000 clones, with 86% occurring only once. The CDR3 extends over 16 amino acids. Trimming removed 5 bases from V and 8 bases from J, with 22 bases in between. In germline, CDR1 is SGHVS, CDR2 FQNEAQ. The sample comprised peripheral blood. This receptor was taken from a man between 65 and 79 years old with active or convalescent COVID-19. This sequence joins TRBV7-8 and TRBJ1-5; D not certain. In nucleotides, the CDR3 is TGTGCCAGCAGCACACGTGTAAGGGTACCCGGGGAGCCCCAGCATTTT. Translating gives CASSTRVRVPGEPQHF.